This T cell receptor beta chain was captured in a study of response to subunit inactivated influenza vaccine. TCRdb reprocessed the RT-PCR reads with MiXCR, giving one entry per CDR3 protein. The profile shows hundreds of thousands of distinct CDR3 sequences, 11% of them singletons. The germline V gene has CDR1 MNHNS and CDR2 SASEGT. V shed 6 bases, J shed 4 bases, and the junction held 8 bases outside the gene matches. There are 15 residues in the CDR3. The same sample was also studied in work on T cells expressing NK-cell markers. From that paper: 5'RACE template switching built TCR beta cDNA with unique molecular identifiers. CD3+CD56+NKG2C+, CD3+CD56+NKG2C- and CD3+CD56-NKG2C+ T cells, once sorted, supplied the TCR beta repertoires. HCMV seropositivity marked seven of the eight sequenced donors; one was seronegative. Sorting in several experiments was restricted by an anti-gamma-delta TCR antibody to alpha-beta TCR T cells. Topping the CD3+CD56-NKG2C+ fraction as well were these clonotypes, in several donors.

V gene TRBV6-1 combines with J gene TRBJ2-7; 11 bases match TRBD1. The sequencing here drew on PBMCs from blood, taken on the day of vaccination. The receptor was derived from a man between 50 and 59 years old who received an inactivated influenza vaccine. CDR3 in amino acids: CASRPIGTGGYEQYF. For the CDR3, the DNA is TGTGCCAGCAGACCTATCGGGACAGGGGGTTACGAGCAGTACTTC.